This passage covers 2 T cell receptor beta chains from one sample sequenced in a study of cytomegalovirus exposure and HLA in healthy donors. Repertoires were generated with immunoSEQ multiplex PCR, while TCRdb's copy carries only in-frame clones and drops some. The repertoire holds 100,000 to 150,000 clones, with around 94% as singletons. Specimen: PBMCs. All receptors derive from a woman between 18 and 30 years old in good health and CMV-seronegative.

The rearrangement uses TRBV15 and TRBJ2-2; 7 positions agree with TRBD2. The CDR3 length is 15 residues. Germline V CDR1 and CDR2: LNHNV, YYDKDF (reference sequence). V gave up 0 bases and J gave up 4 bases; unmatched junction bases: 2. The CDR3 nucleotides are TGTGCCACCAGCAGAGACGGCGGGGGCACCGGGGAGCTGTTTTTT. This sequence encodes CATSRDGGGTGELFF.

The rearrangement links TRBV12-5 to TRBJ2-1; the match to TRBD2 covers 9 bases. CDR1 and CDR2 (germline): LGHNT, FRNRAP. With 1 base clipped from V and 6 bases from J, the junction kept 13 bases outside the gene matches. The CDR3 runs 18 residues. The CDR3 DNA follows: TGTGCTAGTGGTTTGGGCTTGGGGGGTAGCGGGAGCTCCAATGAGCAGTTCTTC. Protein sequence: CASGLGLGGSGSSNEQFF.